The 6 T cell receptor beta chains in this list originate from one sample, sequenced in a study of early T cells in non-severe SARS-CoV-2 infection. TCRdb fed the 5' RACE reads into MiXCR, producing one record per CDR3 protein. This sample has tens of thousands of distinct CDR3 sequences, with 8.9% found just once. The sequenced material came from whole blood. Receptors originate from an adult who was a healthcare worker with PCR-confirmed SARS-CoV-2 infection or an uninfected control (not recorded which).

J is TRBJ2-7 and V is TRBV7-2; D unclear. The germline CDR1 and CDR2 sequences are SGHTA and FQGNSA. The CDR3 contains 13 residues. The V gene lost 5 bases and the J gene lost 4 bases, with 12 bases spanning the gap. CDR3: CASSVGMGYEQYF. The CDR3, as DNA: TGTGCCAGCAGCGTTGGGATGGGATACGAGCAGTACTTC.

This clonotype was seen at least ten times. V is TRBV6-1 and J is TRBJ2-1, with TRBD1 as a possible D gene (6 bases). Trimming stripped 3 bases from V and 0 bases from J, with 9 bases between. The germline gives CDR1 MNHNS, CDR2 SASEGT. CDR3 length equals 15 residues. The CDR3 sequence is CASSEQGHSYNEQFF. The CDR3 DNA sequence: TGTGCCAGCAGTGAGCAGGGGCACTCCTACAATGAGCAGTTCTTC.

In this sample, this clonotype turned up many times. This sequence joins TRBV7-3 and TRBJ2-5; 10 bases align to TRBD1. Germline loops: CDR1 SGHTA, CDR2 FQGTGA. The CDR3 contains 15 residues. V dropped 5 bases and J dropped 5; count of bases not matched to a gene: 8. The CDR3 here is CASSLGTGVSETQYF. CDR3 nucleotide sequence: TGTGCCAGCAGCCTAGGGACAGGGGTATCGGAGACCCAGTACTTC.

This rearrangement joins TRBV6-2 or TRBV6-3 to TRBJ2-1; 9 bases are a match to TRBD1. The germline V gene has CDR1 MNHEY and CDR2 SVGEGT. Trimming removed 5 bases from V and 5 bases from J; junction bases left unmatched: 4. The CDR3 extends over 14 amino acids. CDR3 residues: CASSTRQGDNEQFF. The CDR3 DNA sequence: TGTGCCAGCAGTACCAGACAGGGGGACAATGAGCAGTTCTTC.

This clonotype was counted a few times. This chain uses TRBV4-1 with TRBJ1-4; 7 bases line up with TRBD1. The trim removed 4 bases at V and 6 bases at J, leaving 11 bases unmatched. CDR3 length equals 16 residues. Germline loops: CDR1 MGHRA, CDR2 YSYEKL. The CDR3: CASSRGTALYDEKLFF. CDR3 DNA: TGCGCCAGCAGCCGGGGGACAGCCCTTTATGATGAAAAACTGTTTTTT.

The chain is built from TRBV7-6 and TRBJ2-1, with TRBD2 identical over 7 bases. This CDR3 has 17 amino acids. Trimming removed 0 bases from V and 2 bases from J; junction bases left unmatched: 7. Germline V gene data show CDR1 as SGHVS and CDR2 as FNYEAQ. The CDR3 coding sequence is TGTGCCAGCAGCTTAGCTCCCCTAGCGGTAGCCTACAATGAGCAGTTCTTC. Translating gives CASSLAPLAVAYNEQFF.